This entry describes one T cell receptor beta chain. No antigen is known for it. The data are from a study of cytomegalovirus exposure and HLA in healthy donors. At the level of the study: A data release that came early held approximately 92 million unique TCRs from HLA-typed donors. Membership in the Caucasian-associated ancestry cluster was found for 75% to 90% of 300 to 400 genotyped donors.

Findings and limits, study-wide: Most subjects had HLA-A and HLA-B alleles reportedly predicted accurately by TCR beta sequences. The presence/absence work took it that sequencing depth was about the same across donors.

The ends lost 4 bases at V and 0 bases at J; junction bases unmatched: 7. Looked up from germline, CDR1 is SEHNR and CDR2 is FQNEAQ (reference sequence). The CDR3 consists of 16 residues. This PCR relied on a set of 60 Vbeta primers and 13 Jbeta primers. Produced via immunoSEQ multiplex PCR; TCRdb's table is partial and in-frame only. The sample holds about 48,000 clones. This clonotype was obtained from a woman in her 40s in good health and CMV-seronegative. Sample: PBMCs. V and J are TRBV7-9 and TRBJ2-3, with TRBD1 matching over 7 bases. The CDR3 sequence: CASSSGQHSSTDTQYF. CDR3 DNA: TGTGCCAGCAGCTCGGGACAGCACTCAAGCACAGATACGCAGTATTTT. The full variable domain, completed using reference TRBV7-9 and TRBJ2-3, is DTGVSQNPRHKITKRGQNVTFRCDPISEHNRLYWYRQTLGQGPEFLTYFQNEAQLEKSRLLSDRFSAERPKGSFSTLEIQRTEQGDSAMYLCASSSGQHSSTDTQYFGPGTRLTVL.